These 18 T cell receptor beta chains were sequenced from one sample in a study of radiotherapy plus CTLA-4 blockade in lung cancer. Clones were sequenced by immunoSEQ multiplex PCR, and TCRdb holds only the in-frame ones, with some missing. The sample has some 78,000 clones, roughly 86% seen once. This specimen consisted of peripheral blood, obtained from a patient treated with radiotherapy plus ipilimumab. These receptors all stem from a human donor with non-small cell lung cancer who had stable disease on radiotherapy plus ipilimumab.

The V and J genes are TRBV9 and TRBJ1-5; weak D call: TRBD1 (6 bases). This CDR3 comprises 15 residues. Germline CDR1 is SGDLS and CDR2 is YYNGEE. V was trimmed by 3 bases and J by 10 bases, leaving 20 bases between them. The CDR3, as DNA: TGTGCCAGCAGCGGTGGGACAAGGGATAGCGAACCCCAGCATTTT. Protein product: CASSGGTRDSEPQHF.

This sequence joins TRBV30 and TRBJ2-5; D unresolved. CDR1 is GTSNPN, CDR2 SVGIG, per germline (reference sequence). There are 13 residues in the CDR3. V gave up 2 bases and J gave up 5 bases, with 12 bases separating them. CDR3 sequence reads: CAWSHNTRETQYF. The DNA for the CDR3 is TGTGCCTGGAGTCATAATACGAGGGAGACCCAGTACTTC.

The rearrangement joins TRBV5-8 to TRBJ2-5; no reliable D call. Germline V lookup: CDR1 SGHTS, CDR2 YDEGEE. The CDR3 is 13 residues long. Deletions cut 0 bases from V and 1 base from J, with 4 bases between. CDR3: CASSLDSQETQYF. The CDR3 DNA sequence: TGTGCCAGCAGCTTGGACAGCCAAGAGACCCAGTACTTC.

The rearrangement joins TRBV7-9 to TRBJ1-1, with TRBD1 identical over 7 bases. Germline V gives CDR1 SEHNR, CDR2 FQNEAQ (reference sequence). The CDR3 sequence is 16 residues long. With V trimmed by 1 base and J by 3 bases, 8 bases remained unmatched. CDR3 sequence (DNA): TGTGCCAGCAGCTTAGGTACCGGGACAGTTGACACTGAAGCTTTCTTT. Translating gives CASSLGTGTVDTEAFF.

CDR3 protein: CASSLLGTGAQETQYF. The CDR3 nucleotides are TGTGCCAGCAGTTTGCTTGGGACAGGGGCCCAAGAGACCCAGTACTTC. This chain connects TRBV27 to TRBJ2-5, with 10 bases lining up with TRBD1. The CDR3 consists of 16 residues. V was pared by 3 bases and J by 1 base, with 5 bases of the junction left unmatched. CDR1 is MNHEY, CDR2 SMNVEV, per germline (reference sequence).

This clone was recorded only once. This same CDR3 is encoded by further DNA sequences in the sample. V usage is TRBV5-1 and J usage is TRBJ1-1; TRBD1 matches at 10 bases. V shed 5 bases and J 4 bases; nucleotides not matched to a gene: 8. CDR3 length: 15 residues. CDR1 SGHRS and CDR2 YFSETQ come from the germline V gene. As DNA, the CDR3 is TGCGCCAGCAGTCCGCTGGGACAGGGGTTCACTGAAGCTTTCTTT. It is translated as CASSPLGQGFTEAFF.

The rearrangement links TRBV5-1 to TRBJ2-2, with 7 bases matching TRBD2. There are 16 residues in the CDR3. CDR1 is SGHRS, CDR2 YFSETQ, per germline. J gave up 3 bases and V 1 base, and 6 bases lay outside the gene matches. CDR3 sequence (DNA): TGCGCCAGCAGCTTGCCTGGGGGGGTGTACACCGGGGAGCTGTTTTTT. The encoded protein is CASSLPGGVYTGELFF.

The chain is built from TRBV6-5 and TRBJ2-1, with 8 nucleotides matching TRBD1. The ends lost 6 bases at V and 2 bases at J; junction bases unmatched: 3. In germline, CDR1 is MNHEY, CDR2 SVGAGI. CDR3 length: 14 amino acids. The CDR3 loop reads CASRRTGTYNEQFF. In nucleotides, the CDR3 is TGTGCCAGCAGAAGGACAGGGACCTACAATGAGCAGTTCTTC.

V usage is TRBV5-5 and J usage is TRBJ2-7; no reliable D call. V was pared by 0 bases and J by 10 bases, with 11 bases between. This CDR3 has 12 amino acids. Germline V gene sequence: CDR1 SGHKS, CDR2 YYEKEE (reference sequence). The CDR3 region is CASSLDLAPQYF. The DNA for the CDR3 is TGTGCCAGCAGCTTGGATCTGGCCCCCCAGTACTTC.

The DNA of the CDR3 is TGTGCCAGCAGCGACGCGGGGGCTTCTAATGAAAAACTGTTTTTT. This gives the protein CASSDAGASNEKLFF. This rearrangement joins TRBV9 to TRBJ1-4, with TRBD1 as a possible D gene (6 bases). V lost 3 bases to trimming and J lost 3 bases, with 12 bases between them. There are 15 residues in the CDR3. In germline, CDR1 is SGDLS, CDR2 YYNGEE. The full variable domain, in which reference TRBV9 and TRBJ1-4 provide the parts outside the CDR3, is DSGVTQTPKHLITATGQRVTLRCSPRSGDLSVYWYQQSLDQGLQFLIQYYNGEERAKGNILERFSAQQFPDLHSELNLSSLELGDSALYFCASSDAGASNEKLFFGSGTQLSVL.

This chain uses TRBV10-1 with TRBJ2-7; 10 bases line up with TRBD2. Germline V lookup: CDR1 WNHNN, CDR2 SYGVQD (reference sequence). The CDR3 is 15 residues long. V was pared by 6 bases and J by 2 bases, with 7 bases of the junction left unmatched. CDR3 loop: CASSQALAGPYEQYF. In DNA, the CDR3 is TGCGCCAGCAGCCAGGCACTAGCGGGGCCCTACGAGCAGTACTTC.

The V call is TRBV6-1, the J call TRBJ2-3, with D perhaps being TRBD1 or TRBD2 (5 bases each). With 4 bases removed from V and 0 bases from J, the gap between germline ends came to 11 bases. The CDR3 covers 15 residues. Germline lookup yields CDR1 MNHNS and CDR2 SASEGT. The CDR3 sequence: CASSGGGFSTDTQYF. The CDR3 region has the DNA TGTGCCAGCAGTGGTGGGGGTTTTAGCACAGATACGCAGTATTTT.

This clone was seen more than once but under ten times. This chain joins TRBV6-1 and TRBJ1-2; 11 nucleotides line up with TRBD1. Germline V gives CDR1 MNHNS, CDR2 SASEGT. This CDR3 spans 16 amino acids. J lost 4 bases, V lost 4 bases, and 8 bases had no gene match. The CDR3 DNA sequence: TGTGCCAGCAGTGCAATACGGACAGGGGGCGGCTATGGCTACACCTTC. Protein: CASSAIRTGGGYGYTF.

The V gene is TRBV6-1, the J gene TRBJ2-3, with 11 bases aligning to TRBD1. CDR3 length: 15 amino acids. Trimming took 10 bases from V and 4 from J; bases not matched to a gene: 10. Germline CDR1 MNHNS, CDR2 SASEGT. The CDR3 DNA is TGTGCCACCTTGGACAGGGGGCGACTCCCAGATACGCAGTATTTT. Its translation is CATLDRGRLPDTQYF.

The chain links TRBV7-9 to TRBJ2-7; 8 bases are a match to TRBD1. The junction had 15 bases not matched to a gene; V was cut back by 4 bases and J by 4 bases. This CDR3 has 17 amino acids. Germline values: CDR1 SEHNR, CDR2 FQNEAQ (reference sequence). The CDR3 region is CASSSLPLGQGRYEQYF. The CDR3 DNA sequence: TGTGCCAGCAGCTCCCTCCCCCTAGGACAGGGTAGGTACGAGCAGTACTTC.

CDR3 sequence: CASSGQTLNTEAFF. DNA of the CDR3: TGTGCCAGCAGTGGTCAGACCCTAAACACTGAAGCTTTCTTT. The chain employs TRBV2 and TRBJ1-1; no reliable D call. Trimming removed 4 bases at V and 2 bases at J, with 11 bases between. Germline CDR1 and CDR2: SNHLY and FYNNEI. There are 14 residues in the CDR3. Together with reference TRBV2 and TRBJ1-1, the CDR3 gives the full variable domain: EPEVTQTPSHQVTQMGQEVILRCVPISNHLYFYWYRQILGQKVEFLVSFYNNEISEKSEIFDDQFSVERPDGSNFTLKIRSTKLEDSAMYFCASSGQTLNTEAFFGQGTRLTVV.

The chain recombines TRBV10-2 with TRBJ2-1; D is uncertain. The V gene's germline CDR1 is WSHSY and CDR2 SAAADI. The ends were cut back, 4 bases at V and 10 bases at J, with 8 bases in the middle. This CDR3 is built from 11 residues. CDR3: CASSGPQEQFF. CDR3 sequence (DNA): TGCGCCAGCAGTGGTCCGCAGGAGCAGTTCTTC.

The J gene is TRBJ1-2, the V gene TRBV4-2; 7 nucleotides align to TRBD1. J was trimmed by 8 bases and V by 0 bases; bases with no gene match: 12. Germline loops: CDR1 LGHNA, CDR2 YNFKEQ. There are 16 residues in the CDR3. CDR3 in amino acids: CASSQDLKGGFWGYTF. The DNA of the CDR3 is TGTGCCAGCAGCCAAGATTTGAAAGGGGGCTTCTGGGGCTACACCTTC.